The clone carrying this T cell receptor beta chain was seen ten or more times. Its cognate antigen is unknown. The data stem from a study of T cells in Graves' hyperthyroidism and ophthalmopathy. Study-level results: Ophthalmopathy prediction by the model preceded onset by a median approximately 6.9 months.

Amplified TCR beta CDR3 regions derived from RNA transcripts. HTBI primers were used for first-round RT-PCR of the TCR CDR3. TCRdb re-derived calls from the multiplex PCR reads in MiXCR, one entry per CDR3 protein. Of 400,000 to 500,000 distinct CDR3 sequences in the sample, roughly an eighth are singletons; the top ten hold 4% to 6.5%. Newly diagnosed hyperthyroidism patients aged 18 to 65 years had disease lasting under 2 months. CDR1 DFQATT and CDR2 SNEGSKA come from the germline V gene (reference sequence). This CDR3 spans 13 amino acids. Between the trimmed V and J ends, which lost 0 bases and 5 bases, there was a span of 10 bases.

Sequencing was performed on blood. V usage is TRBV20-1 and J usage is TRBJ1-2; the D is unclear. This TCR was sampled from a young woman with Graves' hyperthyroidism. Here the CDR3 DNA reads TGCAGTGCTAGAGATATGGGCTCATATGGCTACACCTTC. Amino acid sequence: CSARDMGSYGYTF.